Listed here are 4 T cell receptor beta chains from one sample, sequenced in a study of CD8+ T cells in alopecia areata. Indicated treatment: oral pan-JAK inhibitor, 5-10 mg twice daily. cDNA serving as the sequencing template came from extracted, reverse transcribed RNA. Generated by immunoSEQ multiplex PCR, the TCRdb table keeps only in-frame clones and is missing some. The top ten hold around 13% of the sample, which has 190,000 or so clones, around 58% seen once. The sample consisted of CD8+ T cells sorted from blood, taken at week 24, from a patient treated with tofacitinib. The receptors come from a human donor with alopecia areata.

As for this clone: The junction does not match germline at one end; this may be a read error. The chain uses TRBV27 and TRBJ1-4, with 7 bases aligning to TRBD1. This CDR3 is built from 13 residues. Germline V CDR1 and CDR2: MNHEY, SMNVEV (reference sequence). In DNA form, the CDR3 reads TGTGCCAGCAGTTCCCATCGGACAGGCGTAGTGCTTTTT. Encoded protein: CASSSHRTGVVLF.

The chain employs TRBV5-1 and TRBJ2-5; D might be TRBD1 (6 bases). The CDR3 loop spans 15 amino acids. Germline CDR1 SGHRS, CDR2 YFSETQ. V lost 4 bases and J 4 bases, leaving 17 bases between the germline ends. The DNA of the CDR3 is TGCGCCAGCAGCCCAGGCGTCACAGGGCGAGAGACCCAGTACTTC. Its translation is CASSPGVTGRETQYF.

The chain links TRBV25-1 to TRBJ1-2; possible D gene TRBD1, 5 bases. V was shortened by 5 bases and J by 2 bases, with 6 bases between the two germline ends. Germline V CDR1 and CDR2: MGHDK, SYGVNS. The CDR3 runs to 12 residues. CDR3 in amino acids: CASSTGNYGYTF. The CDR3 bases are TGTGCCAGCAGTACAGGCAACTATGGCTACACCTTC.

Only a few counts were recorded for this clone. The chain carries TRBV29-1 and TRBJ1-2; D gene unclear. V shed 5 bases and J shed 8 bases, with 12 bases lying between them. CDR3 length equals 11 residues. CDR1 is SQVTM, CDR2 ANQGSEA, per germline. The CDR3 nucleotides read TGCAGCGTTCGGTCCAGTGCGGGCTACACCTTC. The encoded protein is CSVRSSAGYTF.